The 4 T cell receptor beta chains listed next were all sequenced from one sample in a study of CD8+ T cells in alopecia areata. Treatment indicated: oral pan-JAK inhibitor, 5-10 mg twice daily. As the sequencing template, cDNA was produced by extracting RNA and reverse transcribing it. Profiled with immunoSEQ multiplex PCR; TCRdb holds only in-frame clones, not every one. The profile shows around 270,000 clones, roughly 50% of them singletons. The sequences come from CD4+ T cells sorted from blood, collected at week 24, from a patient treated with tofacitinib. These receptors all come from a human donor with alopecia areata.

The chain recombines TRBV30 with TRBJ1-2, with 7 bases matching TRBD1. The CDR3 loop spans 14 amino acids. The trim removed 3 bases at V and 7 bases at J, leaving 11 bases unmatched. CDR1 is GTSNPN, CDR2 SVGIG, per germline (reference sequence). The CDR3 protein is CAWRPDRNSGGYTF. For the CDR3, the DNA is TGTGCCTGGAGGCCGGACAGGAATTCTGGTGGCTACACCTTC.

This clone was observed once. V gene TRBV29-1 combines with J gene TRBJ1-2; 7 bases agree with TRBD1. Trimming at V came to 5 bases and at J to 5 bases, leaving 5 bases not matched to a gene. Per the germline V gene, CDR1 is SQVTM and CDR2 is ANQGSEA. CDR3 length: 12 amino acids. The CDR3, as DNA: TGCAGCGTTACAGGGGATGGGTATGGCTACACCTTC. As protein: CSVTGDGYGYTF. Variable domain in full (rest from reference TRBV29-1 and TRBJ1-2): SAVISQKPSRDICQRGTSLTIQCQVDSQVTMMFWYRQQPGQSLTLIATANQGSEATYESGFVIDKFPISRPNLTFSTLTVSNMSPEDSSIYLCSVTGDGYGYTFGSGTRLTVV.

This clone was observed a handful of times. This chain uses TRBV5-1 with TRBJ1-1, with D possibly being TRBD1 (5 bases). The CDR3 length is 14 residues. V lost 4 bases, J lost 4 bases, and 14 bases lay in between. CDR1 and CDR2 from the germline V gene are SGHRS and YFSETQ. The CDR3 loop is CASSPGIGGTEAFF. The CDR3 DNA sequence: TGCGCCAGCAGCCCAGGGATTGGGGGCACTGAAGCTTTCTTT. Filled out from reference TRBV5-1 and TRBJ1-1, the complete variable domain reads KAGVTQTPRYLIKTRGQQVTLSCSPISGHRSVSWYQQTPGQGLQFLFEYFSETQRNKGNFPGRFSGRQFSNSRSEMNVSTLELGDSALYLCASSPGIGGTEAFFGQGTRLTVV.

This chain uses TRBV7-9 with TRBJ2-7; 8 nucleotides align to TRBD1. Germline V gene data show CDR1 as SEHNR and CDR2 as FQNEAQ (reference sequence). V trimming: 5 bases; J trimming: 6 bases; junction bases outside the gene matches: 9. CDR3 length equals 14 residues. The CDR3 DNA reads TGTGCCAGCAGCCATAACGACAGGGGAAGCGAGCAGTACTTC. It translates to CASSHNDRGSEQYF.